This T cell receptor beta chain derives from a study of T-cell reconstitution after alpha-beta-depleted transplantation in children. Study-wide findings and caveats: Most T-cell counts and diversity one year after the transplant came from T cells that were newly produced. Recipient T cells and thymic progenitors that survived gave rise to the high TCRbeta diversity observed at day 60 in some patients. Expanded graft clones, several hundred of them, were reportedly the source of alpha-beta T cells about two months after transplant.

This sample's TCRbeta library carried unique molecular identifier barcodes. TCRdb fed the PCR reads into MiXCR, producing one record per CDR3 protein. The table records approximately 490,000 distinct CDR3 sequences, more than 9% of them present only once. This CDR3 has 17 amino acids. V gave up 3 bases and J gave up 4 bases; unmatched junction bases: 12. CDR1 and CDR2 from the germline V gene are SGHAT and FQNNGV. In regard to this clonotype: Its matching antigen is unknown.

The J gene is TRBJ2-1, the V gene TRBV11-2; TRBD2 aligns across 7 bases. Material: PBMCs, obtained before TCRalphabeta/CD19-depleted stem cell transplant. This receptor was obtained from a child under 10 years old with inherited bone marrow failure, due to receive a stem cell transplant. Here the CDR3 DNA reads TGTGCCAGCAGCTTCCGATATGGGGACTACCATTACAATGAGCAGTTCTTC. Translated: CASSFRYGDYHYNEQFF.